The clone carrying this T cell receptor (beta chain) was counted a few times. Its antigen is unknown. The sample is drawn from a study of identical twins. The study's findings and limits: Conclusions rested on cross-sectional statistics rather than following the same donors.

The germline V and J ends were trimmed by 6 bases and 12 bases, with 21 bases remaining between them. Per germline, CDR1 MNHEY and CDR2 SVGEGT. This CDR3 has 14 residues. TCRdb reprocessed the 5' RACE reads via MiXCR and lists one record per CDR3 protein. The table shows hundreds of thousands of distinct CDR3 sequences, with around 8.6% occurring only once. The data also belong to a second study, concerning yellow fever vaccine responses in identical twins.

This receptor was obtained from a woman in her late teens or twenties in good health. Sample: PBMCs. V and J are TRBV6-2 or TRBV6-3 and TRBJ2-1; tentative D call: TRBD1 (6 bases). CDR3 nucleotide sequence: TGTGCCAGCAGGGAGAACCGGGACACTGCGGGGCAGTTCTTC. This encodes CASRENRDTAGQFF.